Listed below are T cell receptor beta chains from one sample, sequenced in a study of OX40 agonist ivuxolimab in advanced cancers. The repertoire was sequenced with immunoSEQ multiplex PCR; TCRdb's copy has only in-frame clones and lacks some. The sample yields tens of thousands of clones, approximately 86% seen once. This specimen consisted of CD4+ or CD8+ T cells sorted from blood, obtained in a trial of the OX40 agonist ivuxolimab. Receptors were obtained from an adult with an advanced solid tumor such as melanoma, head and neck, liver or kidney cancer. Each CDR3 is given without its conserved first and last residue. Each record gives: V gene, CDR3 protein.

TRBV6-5 ASSAIAGSDDEQY
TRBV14 ASSQVRGREHEQY
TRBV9 ASSVRRQSSYEQY
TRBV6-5 ASSPHGEDTQY
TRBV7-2 ASSLKSSYNEQF
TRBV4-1 ASSQGPGTASYEQY
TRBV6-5 ASSVNFGLEQY
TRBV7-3 ASSLQETQY
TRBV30 AWSKGANRDIQY
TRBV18 ASSPIQGSGANVLT
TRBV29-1 SSRLAINNEQF
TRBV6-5 ASTSDRRGNQPQH
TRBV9 ASSVIQNTGELF
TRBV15 ATRTGDSYNEQF
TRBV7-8 ASSLGTSGRASNEQF
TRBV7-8 ASSPNRGQGNTEAF